These 9 T cell receptor beta chains originate from one sample sequenced in a study of neurological immune-mediated disorders. The time point is: technical triplicate 3. TCRdb analysed the 5' RACE reads with MiXCR anew, one entry per CDR3 protein. The sample gives about 44,000 distinct CDR3 sequences, roughly 21% of which show up once; around 4% is in the top ten. Material for sequencing was PBMCs. Every receptor here comes from a man in his fifties or sixties with HTLV-1-associated myelopathy (HAM/TSP).

This clonotype was counted a few times. The chain is built from TRBV6-6 and TRBJ1-4, with D tentatively TRBD1 (5 bases). The ends were cut back, 0 bases at V and 3 bases at J, with 14 bases in the middle. The germline gives CDR1 MNHNY, CDR2 SVGAGI (reference sequence). The CDR3 consists of 17 residues. As DNA, the CDR3 is TGTGCCAGCAGTTACTCGATACCAGGGAGAGCTAATGAAAAACTGTTTTTT. It encodes CASSYSIPGRANEKLFF.

This clonotype was detected many times. The chain uses TRBV5-1 and TRBJ2-1; possible D gene TRBD1, 6 bases. CDR3 length: 17 amino acids. V was pared by 2 bases and J by 5 bases, with 20 bases between. Germline V lookup: CDR1 SGHRS, CDR2 YFSETQ. The CDR3 region is CASSLGRSGTINNEQFF. CDR3 nucleotide sequence: TGCGCCAGCAGCTTAGGAAGGTCCGGGACAATCAACAATGAGCAGTTCTTC.

This clonotype has at least ten counts. This sequence joins TRBV7-8 and TRBJ2-1; 7 bases are shared with TRBD2. CDR3 length: 16 residues. V gave up 1 base and J gave up 10 bases; unmatched junction bases: 13. Germline CDR1 SGHVS, CDR2 FQNEAQ. The chain's CDR3 is CASSLDTAGLSREQFF. CDR3 sequence (DNA): TGTGCCAGCAGCTTAGATACAGCGGGGCTGTCTAGGGAGCAGTTCTTC.

The chain uses TRBV20-1 and TRBJ1-5; the D gene is possibly TRBD1 (5 bases). The CDR3 runs to 12 residues. Trimming removed 5 bases from V and 6 bases from J, with 11 bases in between. Germline CDR1 DFQATT, CDR2 SNEGSKA (reference sequence). The CDR3 nucleotides read TGCAGTGCTGGGACCTCGCGTCAGCCCCAGCATTTT. Residues: CSAGTSRQPQHF.

For the CDR3, the DNA is TGCGCCAGCAGCTTAACCACAGGGATGAGCGATTGCTACACCTTC. Encoded protein: CASSLTTGMSDCYTF. V gene TRBV5-1 combines with J gene TRBJ1-2, with a weak D call TRBD1 (6 bases). The germline V gene encodes CDR1 SGHRS and CDR2 YFSETQ. The CDR3 contains 15 residues. The V and J ends lost 2 bases and 9 bases respectively, with 20 bases between them.

The sample holds many counts of this clonotype. The chain has TRBV5-1 and TRBJ2-5, with 9 bases identical to TRBD1. Germline lookup yields CDR1 SGHRS and CDR2 YFSETQ. This CDR3 is 14 amino acids long. V lost 4 bases to trimming and J lost 3 bases; unmatched junction nucleotides: 4. For the CDR3, the DNA is TGCGCCAGCAGCGGGAGGACAGGGGAAGAGACCCAGTACTTC. This gives the protein CASSGRTGEETQYF.

The sample holds many counts of this clonotype. DNA for the CDR3: TGCAGCGTTTCACAGTCCCTGGGGAAAGAGACCCAGTACTTC. As protein: CSVSQSLGKETQYF. The rearrangement joins TRBV29-1 to TRBJ2-5, with D unclear. V lost 5 bases and J 3 bases, leaving 16 bases between the germline ends. Germline V lookup: CDR1 SQVTM, CDR2 ANQGSEA. The CDR3 has 14 residues.

In this sample, this clonotype turned up many times. V is TRBV29-1 and J is TRBJ2-1, with D perhaps given as TRBD1 or TRBD2 (6 bases each). V lost 8 bases to trimming and J lost 1 base, with 15 bases between them. Germline V gene data show CDR1 as SQVTM and CDR2 as ANQGSEA. This CDR3 is built from 14 residues. In DNA form, the CDR3 reads TGCAGCATGAGGGGGGACTTTTCCTACAATGAGCAGTTCTTC. Amino acid sequence: CSMRGDFSYNEQFF.

This clonotype showed up many times. CDR3 protein: CACRGGTDTQYF. CDR3 coding DNA: TGTGCCTGCCGGGGGGGCACAGATACGCAGTATTTT. V gene TRBV14 combines with J gene TRBJ2-3; 7 bases map to TRBD2. V shed 11 bases and J 1 base; nucleotides not matched to a gene: 3. CDR1 and CDR2 (germline): SGHDN, FVKESK. This CDR3 has 12 residues.